The subject of this entry is one T cell receptor (beta chain). Its target is unknown. Since a much larger clone is just one base distant, this may be a read error. All donors were healthy HIV-negative adults lacking recent acute infections or vaccinations. Profiling relied on immunoSEQ multiplex PCR, and the TCRdb table lists in-frame clones only, not all of them. The sample gives about 1.1 million clones, about 84% of which show up once; approximately 0.56% is in the top ten. This entry comes from a study of shared clonotypes between healthy human individuals. The overall study: Per-donor plates numbered three CD4 naive, three CD4 memory, two CD8 naive and one CD8 memory.

The study, taken as a whole, reports: The authors expected sequencing depth to affect clonotype sharing among donors. It was the few donors that limited the genetic and exposure-history diversity represented.

This TCR derives from a man younger than 35 in good health. Some clones in this sample may be carry-over from other donors' samples. The sequencing sample was made of memory CD4+ T cells from PBMCs. Specified subset: CD45RA-negative fraction.

The CDR3 here is CAWKETHSEQFF. DNA of the CDR3: TGTGCCTGGAAGGAGACACACAGTGAGCAGTTCTTC. J is TRBJ2-1 and V is TRBV30; D call uncertain. The V gene lost 4 bases and the J gene lost 9 bases, with 13 bases spanning the gap. In germline, CDR1 is GTSNPN, CDR2 SVGIG (reference sequence). This CDR3 has 12 amino acids.